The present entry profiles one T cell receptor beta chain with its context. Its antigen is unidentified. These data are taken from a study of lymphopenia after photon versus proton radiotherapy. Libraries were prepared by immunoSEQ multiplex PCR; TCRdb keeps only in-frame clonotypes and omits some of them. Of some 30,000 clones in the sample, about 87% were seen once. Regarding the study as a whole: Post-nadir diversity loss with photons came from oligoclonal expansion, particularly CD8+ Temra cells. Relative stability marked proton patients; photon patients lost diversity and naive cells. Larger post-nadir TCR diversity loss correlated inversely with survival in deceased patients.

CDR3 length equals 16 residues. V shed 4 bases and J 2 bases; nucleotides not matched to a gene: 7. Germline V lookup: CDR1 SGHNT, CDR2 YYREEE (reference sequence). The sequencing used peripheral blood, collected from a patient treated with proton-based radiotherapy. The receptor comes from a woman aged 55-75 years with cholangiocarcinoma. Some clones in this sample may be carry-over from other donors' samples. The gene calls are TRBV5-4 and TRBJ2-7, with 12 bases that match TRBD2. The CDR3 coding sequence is TGTGCCAGCAGCGGGGGGACTAGCGGGCGCACCTACGAGCAGTACTTC. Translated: CASSGGTSGRTYEQYF.